The 9 T cell receptor beta chains presented below share a single source sample, sequenced in a study of cytomegalovirus exposure and HLA in healthy donors. The PCR made use of 60 Vbeta and 13 Jbeta primers. TCRdb's table, derived via immunoSEQ multiplex PCR, lists solely in-frame clones and lacks some. Altogether 95,000 or so clones are present, roughly 71% being singletons, with the ten largest covering 4.9%. The sample was PBMCs. Source of these receptors: a woman between 35 and 50 years old in good health and CMV-seronegative.

This clone was seen a handful of times. The chain combines TRBV5-1 with TRBJ2-2, with D maybe TRBD1 (5 bases). CDR3 length: 16 residues. Germline loops: CDR1 SGHRS, CDR2 YFSETQ. The V and J ends lost 5 bases and 0 bases respectively, with 14 bases between them. CDR3 sequence: CASRPQGIANTGELFF. Here the CDR3 DNA reads TGCGCCAGCAGACCTCAGGGTATCGCGAACACCGGGGAGCTGTTTTTT.

The chain employs TRBV6-5 and TRBJ1-1; tentative D call: TRBD1 (5 bases). Trimming cost V 4 bases and J 3 bases, with 18 bases left between them. Germline V lookup: CDR1 MNHEY, CDR2 SVGAGI. The CDR3 loop spans 16 amino acids. Here the CDR3 DNA reads TGTGCCAGCAGTTCTAGGCAGGGTGGGTTGGACACTGAAGCTTTCTTT. Residues: CASSSRQGGLDTEAFF.

This clone was counted a single time. The chain is built from TRBV19 and TRBJ1-3, with D possibly TRBD1 on 5 matching bases. Trimming left V 9 bases short and J 2 bases short, with 17 bases between. CDR1 is LNHDA, CDR2 SQIVND, per germline (reference sequence). This CDR3 contains 15 residues. The CDR3 bases are TGTGCCAGCGCCTGGGGGGGGATTGCTGGAAACACCATATATTTT. This encodes CASAWGGIAGNTIYF.

This chain joins TRBV25-1 and TRBJ2-5, with 10 bases that match TRBD1. The CDR3 has 16 amino acids. The V gene's germline CDR1 is MGHDK and CDR2 SYGVNS. J lost 2 bases, V lost 1 base, and 4 bases had no gene match. CDR3 in DNA: TGTGCCAGCAGTGAATTGGGGACAGGGGAACAAGAGACCCAGTACTTC. Translated, it gives CASSELGTGEQETQYF.

This clone was seen only a few times. This rearrangement joins TRBV9 to TRBJ2-3; the D gene is possibly TRBD1 (5 bases). This CDR3 is 13 amino acids long. V lost 4 bases, J lost 2 bases, and 8 bases lay in between. Germline CDR1 and CDR2: SGDLS and YYNGEE. The CDR3 DNA is TGTGCCAGCAGCAGGGGAAACACAGATACGCAGTATTTT. Translated: CASSRGNTDTQYF.

The CDR3 is CSVGVTEAFF. DNA of the CDR3: TGCAGCGTTGGAGTGACTGAAGCTTTCTTT. J is TRBJ1-1 and V is TRBV29-1; D not certain. The CDR3 has 10 amino acids. V dropped 4 bases and J dropped 5 bases, with 5 bases sitting between them. Germline values: CDR1 SQVTM, CDR2 ANQGSEA.

The gene calls are TRBV2 and TRBJ2-1; 14 positions agree with TRBD2. V shed 7 bases and J 6 bases; nucleotides not matched to a gene: 5. Germline loops: CDR1 SNHLY, CDR2 FYNNEI. There are 15 residues in the CDR3. CDR3 sequence reads: CASKTSGGARNEQFF. CDR3 DNA: TGTGCCAGCAAGACTAGCGGGGGGGCTCGCAATGAGCAGTTCTTC.

In nucleotides, the CDR3 is TGCGCCAGCAGCCACCAGACGTCGGGTCAGCCCCAGCATTTT. Protein sequence: CASSHQTSGQPQHF. The chain has TRBV4-1 and TRBJ1-5; D unresolved. Germline CDR1 MGHRA, CDR2 YSYEKL. V gave up 3 bases and J gave up 6 bases, with 12 bases separating them. This CDR3 spans 14 amino acids.

V usage is TRBV9 and J usage is TRBJ1-1; 7 nucleotides align to TRBD1. With 0 bases clipped from V and 1 base from J, the junction kept 6 bases outside the gene matches. Germline assignment: CDR1 SGDLS and CDR2 YYNGEE. The CDR3 has 16 amino acids. CDR3 amino acids: CASSVGRGVSNTEAFF. CDR3 bases: TGTGCCAGCAGCGTAGGCAGGGGGGTCTCGAACACTGAAGCTTTCTTT.